What follows are 30 T cell receptor beta chains derived from one specimen sequenced in a study of blood T cell repertoires in COVID-19. Generated by immunoSEQ multiplex PCR, the TCRdb table keeps only in-frame clones and is missing some. Found here are 150,000 to 200,000 clones, roughly four fifths of them singletons; the top ten hold 10% to 15%. Material: peripheral blood. The source is a man between 65 and 85 years old who had recovered from COVID-19.

V gene TRBV7-9 combines with J gene TRBJ2-7; maybe TRBD1 (5 bases). Trimming removed 1 base from V and 5 bases from J, with 12 bases in between. Germline assignment: CDR1 SEHNR and CDR2 FQNEAQ (reference sequence). The CDR3 is made up of 14 amino acids. The CDR3 nucleotides are TGTGCCAGCAGCTTAGTCAGGGCTGGTGACGAGCAGTACTTC. Amino acids: CASSLVRAGDEQYF. Drawing the rest from reference TRBV7-9 and TRBJ2-7, the complete variable domain is DTGVSQNPRHKITKRGQNVTFRCDPISEHNRLYWYRQTLGQGPEFLTYFQNEAQLEKSRLLSDRFSAERPKGSFSTLEIQRTEQGDSAMYLCASSLVRAGDEQYFGPGTRLTVT.

This chain connects TRBV7-9 to TRBJ1-1; the match to TRBD1 covers 7 bases. V shed 5 bases, J shed 0 bases, and the junction held 3 bases outside the gene matches. The CDR3 extends over 14 amino acids. Per germline, CDR1 SEHNR and CDR2 FQNEAQ (reference sequence). CDR3 in DNA: TGTGCCAGCAGCAAGGGACAGCTGAACACTGAAGCTTTCTTT. Protein product: CASSKGQLNTEAFF.

The chain joins TRBV5-1 to TRBJ2-2, with 10 nucleotides matching TRBD2. This CDR3 contains 14 residues. After removal of 7 bases from V and 3 bases from J, the junction contained 3 bases not matched to a gene. Per germline, CDR1 SGHRS and CDR2 YFSETQ. CDR3 in amino acids: CASEREGYTGELFF. Written as DNA, the CDR3 is TGCGCCAGCGAGCGGGAGGGCTACACCGGGGAGCTGTTTTTT.

V and J are TRBV3-1 (or the pseudogene TRBV3-2) and TRBJ2-1; 12 bases line up with TRBD2. This CDR3 contains 16 residues. J lost 10 bases, V lost 1 base, and 8 bases had no gene match. CDR1 LGHDT and CDR2 YNNKEL come from the germline V gene (reference sequence). The DNA of the CDR3 is TGTGCCAGCAGCCAAGTTGTGACTAGCGGGAGACGAGAGCAGTTCTTC. This sequence encodes CASSQVVTSGRREQFF.

The gene calls are TRBV4-1 and TRBJ1-4; 8 nucleotides align to TRBD1. The CDR3 contains 14 residues. Trimming cost V 4 bases and J 8 bases; bases outside gene matches: 6. In germline, CDR1 is MGHRA, CDR2 YSYEKL. CDR3 DNA sequence: TGCGCCAGCAGCCCGGACAGGGTTCGGGAAAAACTGTTTTTT. Translated, it gives CASSPDRVREKLFF.

The V call is TRBV3-1 (or the pseudogene TRBV3-2), the J call TRBJ2-1, with a possible D match to TRBD1 (5 bases). The CDR3 is made up of 13 amino acids. V was cut by 2 bases and J by 7 bases, with 9 bases left in between. Germline V gene data show CDR1 as LGHDT and CDR2 as YNNKEL (reference sequence). CDR3 loop: CASSQQGGNEQFF. The CDR3 DNA is TGTGCCAGCAGCCAACAGGGCGGTAATGAGCAGTTCTTC.

This chain connects TRBV10-3 to TRBJ2-6; the match to TRBD1 covers 8 bases. CDR3 length equals 15 residues. Per germline, CDR1 ENHRY and CDR2 SYGVKD. The trim removed 4 bases at V and 4 bases at J, leaving 3 bases unmatched. CDR3 sequence reads: CAISAQGDGANVLTF. For the CDR3, the DNA is TGTGCCATCAGTGCACAGGGGGACGGGGCCAACGTCCTGACTTTC.

Worth noting for this clone: Other DNA sequences in the same sample also yield this CDR3. This chain uses TRBV18 with TRBJ2-5; a weak D match, TRBD1 (6 bases). This CDR3 is built from 13 residues. Trimming pared 2 bases from V and 2 bases from J, leaving 6 bases between. Germline-derived CDR1 and CDR2 are KGHSH and LQKENI. The CDR3, as DNA: TGTGCCAGCTCACCAGGACAGCAAGAGACCCAGTACTTC. Amino acid sequence: CASSPGQQETQYF.

This clone was detected once. The V call is TRBV27, the J call TRBJ2-7, with 12 bases aligning to TRBD2. The CDR3 consists of 15 residues. V gave up 2 bases and J gave up 5 bases; unmatched junction bases: 4. The V gene's germline CDR1 is MNHEY and CDR2 SMNVEV (reference sequence). In nucleotides, the CDR3 is TGTGCCAGCAGTTTAGGGCTAGCGGGAGGGGACGAGCAGTACTTC. Its translation is CASSLGLAGGDEQYF.

The gene calls are TRBV4-1 and TRBJ2-5, with D perhaps TRBD1 (6 bases). Trimming removed 4 bases from V and 2 bases from J, with 11 bases in between. Germline loops: CDR1 MGHRA, CDR2 YSYEKL. This CDR3 contains 14 residues. The CDR3, as DNA: TGCGCCAGCAGCCGATACAGGGATCAAGAGACCCAGTACTTC. It codes for CASSRYRDQETQYF.

The chain couples TRBV4-1 to TRBJ1-5; the match to TRBD1 covers 8 bases. J lost 9 bases, V lost 0 bases, and 4 bases had no gene match. CDR1 and CDR2 from the germline V gene are MGHRA and YSYEKL. This CDR3 is 14 amino acids long. CDR3 sequence: CASSQEGQARPQHF. CDR3 in DNA: TGCGCCAGCAGCCAAGAGGGACAGGCGCGGCCCCAGCATTTT.

The count of this clone is one. The gene calls are TRBV28 and TRBJ1-1, with 10 bases lining up with TRBD1. This CDR3 region has 14 residues. Germline V gene lookup returns CDR1 MDHEN and CDR2 SYDVKM. Losses at the gene ends were 7 bases for V and 8 bases for J; bases not matched to a gene: 10. In DNA form, the CDR3 reads TGTGCCAGCATCCGGGGACAGGGGCTTTCCGAAGCTTTCTTT. Protein product: CASIRGQGLSEAFF. Full variable domain (outside the CDR3, taken from reference TRBV28 and TRBJ1-1): DVKVTQSSRYLVKRTGEKVFLECVQDMDHENMFWYRQDPGLGLRLIYFSYDVKMKEKGDIPEGYSVSREKKERFSLILESASTNQTSMYLCASIRGQGLSEAFFGQGTRLTVV.

The chain links TRBV27 to TRBJ2-3; D is perhaps TRBD1 (6 bases). V dropped 3 bases and J dropped 3 bases, with 10 bases sitting between them. Germline values: CDR1 MNHEY, CDR2 SMNVEV (reference sequence). CDR3 size: 14 residues. The CDR3 coding sequence is TGTGCCAGCAGTTTGTCTAGGGGGACAGATACGCAGTATTTT. The encoded protein is CASSLSRGTDTQYF.

This chain joins TRBV6-5 and TRBJ1-6; 7 positions match TRBD1. The CDR3 covers 14 residues. The V and J ends lost 6 bases and 5 bases, in that order; junction bases with no gene match: 4. The germline CDR1 and CDR2 sequences are MNHEY and SVGAGI. The CDR3 coding sequence is TGTGCCAGCAGCTATGACAGGGATAATTCACCCCTCCACTTT. This encodes CASSYDRDNSPLHF.

The rearrangement uses TRBV4-1 and TRBJ2-1, with D possibly matching TRBD1 (6 bases). The germline V gene has CDR1 MGHRA and CDR2 YSYEKL. Trimming removed 0 bases from V and 9 bases from J, with 15 bases in between. CDR3 size: 15 residues. Written as DNA, the CDR3 is TGCGCCAGCAGCCAAGAGGGGGCTAGTTCAAGTGAGCAGTTCTTC. This translates into CASSQEGASSSEQFF.

The chain links TRBV29-1 to TRBJ2-1, with D tentatively TRBD2 (5 bases). Trimming left V 6 bases short and J 0 bases short, with 12 bases between. CDR1 is SQVTM and CDR2 is ANQGSEA in the germline V gene. This CDR3 contains 14 residues. The CDR3 DNA reads as TGCAGCGTCATGGGGAGCAGCTCCTACAATGAGCAGTTCTTC. Translated, it gives CSVMGSSSYNEQFF.

This rearrangement joins TRBV5-1 to TRBJ2-5; 10 bases line up with TRBD2. The CDR3 is 14 residues long. The ends lost 5 bases at V and 3 bases at J; junction bases unmatched: 4. Germline CDR1 reads SGHRS; CDR2 reads YFSETQ. CDR3 protein: CASSGLAGEETQYF. CDR3 in DNA: TGCGCCAGCAGTGGCCTAGCGGGAGAAGAGACCCAGTACTTC.

The chain couples TRBV19 to TRBJ1-5; 8 nucleotides align to TRBD1. There are 13 residues in the CDR3. Per the germline V gene, CDR1 is LNHDA and CDR2 is SQIVND (reference sequence). Trimming took 5 bases from V and 4 from J; bases not matched to a gene: 1. CDR3 sequence: CASSQGANQPQHF. As DNA, the CDR3 is TGTGCCAGTAGTCAGGGGGCGAATCAGCCCCAGCATTTT.

The chain combines TRBV20-1 with TRBJ2-7, with TRBD1 matching over 8 bases. The V and J ends lost 3 bases and 3 bases, in that order; junction bases with no gene match: 7. The germline V gene encodes CDR1 DFQATT and CDR2 SNEGSKA (reference sequence). CDR3 length equals 14 residues. This CDR3 reads CSASRQGADYEQYF. The CDR3 bases are TGCAGTGCTAGTCGGCAGGGGGCCGACTACGAGCAGTACTTC.

This chain connects TRBV19 to TRBJ2-2, with 7 bases lining up with TRBD2. Germline V gives CDR1 LNHDA, CDR2 SQIVND (reference sequence). This CDR3 contains 16 residues. The V gene end was trimmed by 4 bases and the J gene end by 0 bases; junction bases not matched to a gene: 5. The CDR3 DNA follows: TGTGCCAGTAGTACTTTAGCGGGTTCGAACACCGGGGAGCTGTTTTTT. Translated: CASSTLAGSNTGELFF.

The J gene is TRBJ2-7, the V gene TRBV14, with 9 bases identical to TRBD1. The CDR3 has 15 amino acids. Germline V CDR1 and CDR2: SGHDN, FVKESK. Unmatched junction bases numbered 11, after V lost 8 bases and J lost 3 bases. CDR3 protein: CASARGGQGLYEQYF. The CDR3 DNA follows: TGTGCCAGCGCCCGTGGGGGACAGGGCCTCTACGAGCAGTACTTC.

The count of this clone is one. The J gene is TRBJ2-7, the V gene TRBV27; 8 bases are a match to TRBD2. The V and J ends lost 0 bases and 4 bases, in that order; junction bases with no gene match: 8. The CDR3 consists of 16 residues. The germline V gene encodes CDR1 MNHEY and CDR2 SMNVEV (reference sequence). The CDR3 bases are TGTGCCAGCAGTTTATCCAACCGGGGGGGAAATTACGAGCAGTACTTC. Translating it yields CASSLSNRGGNYEQYF.

The V gene is TRBV27, the J gene TRBJ2-3; TRBD2 agrees at 13 bases. This CDR3 region has 17 residues. With 5 bases clipped from V and 5 bases from J, the junction kept 10 bases outside the gene matches. Looked up from germline, CDR1 is MNHEY and CDR2 is SMNVEV (reference sequence). The CDR3 sequence: CASSPRTSGRREDTQYF. CDR3 DNA sequence: TGTGCCAGCAGTCCACGGACTAGCGGGAGAAGGGAAGATACGCAGTATTTT.

The rearrangement uses TRBV10-3 and TRBJ2-7, with 9 bases lining up with TRBD2. V was clipped by 3 bases and J by 4 bases; unmatched bases: 7. The germline V gene encodes CDR1 ENHRY and CDR2 SYGVKD. The CDR3 runs 15 residues. CDR3: CAISEASGAVYEQYF. CDR3 DNA sequence: TGTGCCATCAGTGAAGCTAGCGGGGCGGTATACGAGCAGTACTTC.

The chain employs TRBV6-2 or TRBV6-3 and TRBJ2-7, with 7 bases matching TRBD1. The ends lost 8 bases at V and 2 bases at J; junction bases unmatched: 6. The CDR3 is 13 residues long. Germline values: CDR1 MNHEY, CDR2 SVGEGT. The CDR3 here is CASGSGGTYEQYF. In DNA form, the CDR3 reads TGTGCCAGCGGTTCAGGGGGTACCTACGAGCAGTACTTC.

This chain joins TRBV28 and TRBJ1-1, with TRBD1 as a possible D gene (5 bases). The germline gives CDR1 MDHEN, CDR2 SYDVKM. Deletions cut 5 bases from V and 4 bases from J, with 14 bases between. The CDR3 covers 14 residues. Written as DNA, the CDR3 is TGTGCCAGCAGTAGGTGGCAGGGCGCCACTGAAGCTTTCTTT. Its translation: CASSRWQGATEAFF.

This clone was observed a few times. CDR3 protein: CASSASRESYNEQFF. CDR3 DNA: TGTGCCAGTAGTGCCTCCAGGGAATCCTACAATGAGCAGTTCTTC. The rearrangement joins TRBV19 to TRBJ2-1, with D possibly TRBD1 on 5 matching bases. The CDR3 contains 15 residues. The germline gives CDR1 LNHDA, CDR2 SQIVND (reference sequence). V was clipped by 5 bases and J by 1 base, with 12 bases between them. Together with reference TRBV19 and TRBJ2-1, the CDR3 gives the full variable domain: DGGITQSPKYLFRKEGQNVTLSCEQNLNHDAMYWYRQDPGQGLRLIYYSQIVNDFQKGDIAEGYSVSREKKESFPLTVTSAQKNPTAFYLCASSASRESYNEQFFGPGTRLTVL.

V gene TRBV28 combines with J gene TRBJ2-7; no firm D call. This CDR3 comprises 11 residues. Trimming cost V 6 bases and J 6 bases, with 9 bases left between them. Germline V CDR1 and CDR2: MDHEN, SYDVKM. This CDR3 is CASSSPGEQYF. CDR3 nucleotide sequence: TGTGCCAGCAGCAGCCCGGGCGAGCAGTACTTC. Together with reference TRBV28 and TRBJ2-7, the CDR3 gives the full variable domain: DVKVTQSSRYLVKRTGEKVFLECVQDMDHENMFWYRQDPGLGLRLIYFSYDVKMKEKGDIPEGYSVSREKKERFSLILESASTNQTSMYLCASSSPGEQYFGPGTRLTVT.

This clone is a singleton in its sample. This sequence joins TRBV6-5 and TRBJ2-3; 9 nucleotides match TRBD2. Trimming took 4 bases from V and 4 from J; bases not matched to a gene: 6. This CDR3 contains 15 residues. Per the germline V gene, CDR1 is MNHEY and CDR2 is SVGAGI. The CDR3 coding sequence is TGTGCCAGCAGTTCTAGCGGGATTAGCCCAGATACGCAGTATTTT. It specifies CASSSSGISPDTQYF.

V usage is TRBV5-1 and J usage is TRBJ2-5, with D tentatively TRBD2 (5 bases). This CDR3 contains 13 residues. Per germline, CDR1 SGHRS and CDR2 YFSETQ. V was clipped by 3 bases and J by 3 bases, with 9 bases between them. In DNA, the CDR3 is TGCGCCAGCAGCTCTACAGCGGAAGAGACCCAGTACTTC. Translated: CASSSTAEETQYF.